This T cell receptor (beta chain) was recovered during a study of early T cells in non-severe SARS-CoV-2 infection. Study summary: The chains were unpaired, and the sequenced material was bulk RNA from unsorted whole blood.

Molecules of cDNA were individually given unique molecular identifiers that were attached to them. TCRdb passed the 5' RACE reads through MiXCR, listing each CDR3 protein once. The table has roughly 99,000 distinct CDR3 sequences, approximately 12% seen once. This clonotype has more than one count but fewer than ten. From germline, CDR1 is SSHAT and CDR2 FNYEAQ (reference sequence). Trimming removed 8 bases at V and 5 bases at J, with 13 bases between. The CDR3 runs 13 residues. The source is an adult who was a healthcare worker with PCR-confirmed SARS-CoV-2 infection or an uninfected control (not recorded which). The chain recombines TRBV7-7 with TRBJ1-5; weak D call: TRBD1 (5 bases). Sequencing was performed on whole blood. The DNA for the CDR3 is TGTGCCAGCGAGGGGTTGAGGGATCAGCCCCAGCATTTT. It codes for CASEGLRDQPQHF. Together with reference TRBV7-7 and TRBJ1-5, the CDR3 gives the full variable domain: GAGVSQSPRYKVTKRGQDVTLRCDPISSHATLYWYQQALGQGPEFLTYFNYEAQPDKSGLPSDRFSAERPEGSISTLTIQRTEQRDSAMYRCASEGLRDQPQHFGDGTRLSIL.